This TCR beta chain was recorded in a study of blood T cells in healthy people across ages (dated by TCRdb to the mid-2010s). As for the study more broadly: Template switching captured roughly one uniquely barcoded TCR beta cDNA molecule per two T cells in model experiments. Age-related changes in TCR beta repertoire diversity were measured in the study by deep sequencing normalized with unique cDNA molecular identifiers. The donors were split into four age groups: young (average about 15 years), middle-aged (about 40), aged (62) and long-lived (roughly 77). To avoid experimental bias, donors of different ages were distributed randomly across sequencing lanes. Two additional independent replicas of 1 million unique cDNA reads from the same blood draw were analyzed for two donors (one aged 18 to 30 and one aged 80 or older). The research as a whole found: There was a strong correlation between observed TCR beta diversity and the percentage of naive T cells measured by flow cytometry. Observed TCR beta diversity per million T cells fell roughly linearly with age, and a significant reduction was already apparent by age roughly 40. Bulk unsorted PBMC profiling prevented conclusive comparison of naive and antigen-experienced compartments. Compared with the aged group, more naive CD4+ T cells, fewer expanded clones and increased TCR diversity were shown by the long-lived group, suggesting age selection. Estimates of total diversity based on one million sequenced T cells were considered lower bounds and underestimates. Donor CMV infection status was unknown, potentially confounding age-related changes in expanded clonotypes.

Germline trimming amounts to 5 bases on V and 0 bases on J, with 6 as the count of junction bases outside the gene matches. CDR3 length: 16 amino acids, cysteine to phenylalanine. Left in the record is the CDR3 DNA by itself, 48 bases read in frame from the first base. The method was 5' RACE. Sequencing was performed on an Illumina HiSeq 2500. The second PCR ran for about 7 to 11 cycles and used a J-beta primer mix along with a sample-barcoded 5' primer. Each TCR beta cDNA molecule received a unique molecular identifier from a template-switch 5' adaptor carrying 12 random nucleotides. Each sample yielded at least 3 million CDR3-containing paired-end reads. First-strand cDNA was synthesized from all RNA with the Mint cDNA synthesis kit, primed by a TRBC-specific oligonucleotide. Following uracil-DNA glycosylase treatment, all cDNA underwent a first 18-cycle PCR with the universal primers M1SS and BC2_uni_R. From the authors' description of their analysis: Each sample was normalized by randomly selecting 1 million high-quality reads, each carrying a distinct molecular identifier. Instead of being binned into consensus sequences, reads that shared molecular identifiers were thrown out. MiTCR, run with a Q25 quality threshold and the strictest error-elimination algorithm, handled CDR3 identification, clonotype clustering and error correction. A nonparametric unseen species model with Euler transformation was used to estimate a lower bound on total TCR beta diversity. The public reads were run again by TCRdb, first through fastp at Q25 and then through MiXCR, and only productive beta chains were kept. Rows are combined by CDR3 protein, so each entry shows the most common genes and DNA. TCRdb assigned the V and J calls; the authors' analysis was not used. Across this sample there are about 1.4 million distinct CDR3 sequences, with 59% seen only once. The ten top clones hold 6.7% of the sample.

Worth noting for this clonotype: Which antigen it targets is not known. No base qualities exist here, and no much larger clone lies one base off it.

Donors were under 40 systemically healthy Caucasian individuals from Russia aged roughly 6 to 90 years. Around 10 milliliters of peripheral blood were drawn from each donor into EDTA-treated Vacutainer tubes. PBMCs were isolated by Ficoll-Paque density-gradient centrifugation, with at least 6.5 million obtained per sample. Trizol reagent was used to extract total RNA from the PBMCs, yielding at least 5 micrograms per sample. For every donor, an aliquot of PBMCs went through flow cytometry to measure the percentages of naive CD45RAhigh/CD27high T cells. The chain is made from TRBV12-3 or TRBV12-4 and TRBJ2-7; 11 nucleotides in the junction match TRBD1. The TCR originated in a young man in good health. Sequenced sample: blood. The CDR3 is CASSVGTGGTSYEQYF. The DNA is as follows: TGTGCCAGCAGTGTCGGGACAGGGGGGACCTCCTACGAGCAGTACTTC.